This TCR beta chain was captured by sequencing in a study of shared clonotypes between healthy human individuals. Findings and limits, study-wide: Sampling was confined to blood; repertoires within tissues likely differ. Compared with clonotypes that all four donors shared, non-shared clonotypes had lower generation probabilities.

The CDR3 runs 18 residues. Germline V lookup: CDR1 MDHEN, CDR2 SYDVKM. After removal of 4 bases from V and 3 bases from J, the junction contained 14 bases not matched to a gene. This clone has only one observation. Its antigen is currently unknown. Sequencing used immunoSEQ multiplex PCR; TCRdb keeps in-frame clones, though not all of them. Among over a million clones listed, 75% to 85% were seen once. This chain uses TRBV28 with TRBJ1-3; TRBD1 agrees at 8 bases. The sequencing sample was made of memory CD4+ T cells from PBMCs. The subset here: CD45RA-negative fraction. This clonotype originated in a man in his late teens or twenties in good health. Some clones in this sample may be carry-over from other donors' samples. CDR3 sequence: CASSSTGTGFRFGNTIYF. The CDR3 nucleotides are TGTGCCAGCAGTTCCACCGGGACAGGATTTCGTTTTGGAAACACCATATATTTT. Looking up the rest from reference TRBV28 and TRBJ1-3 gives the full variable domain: DVKVTQSSRYLVKRTGEKVFLECVQDMDHENMFWYRQDPGLGLRLIYFSYDVKMKEKGDIPEGYSVSREKKERFSLILESASTNQTSMYLCASSSTGTGFRFGNTIYFGEGSWLTVV.